The next 18 T cell receptor beta chains were all read from a single sample in a study of T cells in Graves' hyperthyroidism and ophthalmopathy. Authors of the study amplified TCR beta CDR3 regions from RNA transcripts. The TCR CDR3 first-round RT-PCR relied on the HTBI primer set. TCRdb recomputed calls from the multiplex PCR reads with MiXCR, one row per CDR3 protein. The sample records approximately 690,000 distinct CDR3 sequences, around 21% being singletons. The specimen sequenced was blood. These receptors all come from a young man with Graves' ophthalmopathy.

The CDR3 DNA reads as TGTGCCAGCTCACCCGGACTAGCGGGAACGACAGAGACCCAGTACTTC. It specifies CASSPGLAGTTETQYF. The rearrangement links TRBV18 to TRBJ2-5; 12 nucleotides match TRBD2. J gave up 4 bases and V 3 bases, and 6 bases lay outside the gene matches. This CDR3 region has 16 residues. CDR1 and CDR2 from the germline V gene are KGHSH and LQKENI.

This clonotype was recorded many times. The CDR3 is CASSEYLSQPQHF. The CDR3 DNA sequence: TGTGCCAGCAGTGAATATCTATCACAGCCCCAGCATTTT. J is TRBJ1-5 and V is TRBV2; no firm D call. Germline CDR1 SNHLY, CDR2 FYNNEI. There are 13 residues in the CDR3. Trimming left V 2 bases short and J 7 bases short, with 9 bases between. Looking up the rest from reference TRBV2 and TRBJ1-5 gives the full variable domain: EPEVTQTPSHQVTQMGQEVILRCVPISNHLYFYWYRQILGQKVEFLVSFYNNEISEKSEIFDDQFSVERPDGSNFTLKIRSTKLEDSAMYFCASSEYLSQPQHFGDGTRLSIL.

This clonotype turned up a few times. The chain joins TRBV27 to TRBJ2-3; D might be TRBD2 (6 bases). Germline-derived CDR1 and CDR2 are MNHEY and SMNVEV (reference sequence). V was shortened by 10 bases and J by 2 bases, with 10 bases between the two germline ends. The CDR3 consists of 12 residues. CDR3: CATADYTDTQYF. The CDR3 nucleotides read TGTGCCACAGCGGACTACACAGATACGCAGTATTTT.

This sequence joins TRBV12-3 or TRBV12-4 and TRBJ2-3; D is unresolved. The V end was cut by 7 bases, the J end by 5 bases, with 10 bases between. This CDR3 contains 12 residues. The CDR3 bases are TGTGCCAGCATTAAGGACGGAGATACGCAGTATTTT. As protein: CASIKDGDTQYF.

This clonotype has only a few counts. The V gene is TRBV4-3, the J gene TRBJ2-7; D uncertain. Germline V gene data show CDR1 as LGHNA and CDR2 as YSLEER. V was shortened by 4 bases and J by 0 bases, with 13 bases between the two germline ends. This CDR3 region has 15 residues. DNA for the CDR3: TGCGCCAGCAGCCGTCTTAGAGGAAGCTCCTACGAGCAGTACTTC. It yields the protein CASSRLRGSSYEQYF.

This chain joins TRBV5-1 and TRBJ2-1; perhaps TRBD2 as D (6 bases). Trimming removed 3 bases from V and 5 bases from J, with 15 bases in between. Germline lookup yields CDR1 SGHRS and CDR2 YFSETQ. The CDR3 extends over 15 amino acids. CDR3 sequence reads: CASSSGLGGNNEQFF. The CDR3 DNA follows: TGCGCCAGCAGCTCAGGACTCGGGGGTAACAATGAGCAGTTCTTC.

In its sample, this clonotype was seen a few times. The chain has TRBV7-9 and TRBJ2-7, with 10 positions matching TRBD2. CDR1 and CDR2 (germline): SEHNR, FQNEAQ (reference sequence). Trimming at V came to 5 bases and at J to 3 bases, leaving 10 bases not matched to a gene. The CDR3 loop spans 16 amino acids. The CDR3 DNA sequence: TGTGCCAGCAGCGGAATAGGGCTAGCGGGAGTCTACGAGCAGTACTTC. Its translation: CASSGIGLAGVYEQYF.

The V and J genes are TRBV7-9 and TRBJ2-2; 7 nucleotides agree with TRBD2. Germline values: CDR1 SEHNR, CDR2 FQNEAQ (reference sequence). The V gene end was trimmed by 3 bases and the J gene end by 1 base; junction bases not matched to a gene: 8. The CDR3 spans 17 residues. CDR3 DNA sequence: TGTGCCAGCAGCTTCCCCTTGGGGGAGGGGAACACCGGGGAGCTGTTTTTT. It encodes CASSFPLGEGNTGELFF.

This chain links TRBV5-1 with TRBJ1-5; the D gene is possibly TRBD1 (6 bases). The germline CDR1 and CDR2 sequences are SGHRS and YFSETQ. V lost 0 bases, J lost 4 bases, and 14 bases lay in between. The CDR3 runs to 16 residues. CDR3 sequence reads: CASSLEGGLGNQPQHF. CDR3 coding DNA: TGCGCCAGCAGCTTGGAGGGGGGCTTAGGGAATCAGCCCCAGCATTTT.

This clonotype was seen a handful of times. This chain links TRBV6-1 with TRBJ1-1; D is possibly TRBD1 (6 bases). Looked up from germline, CDR1 is MNHNS and CDR2 is SASEGT. The V end lost 8 bases, the J end lost 4 bases, and 20 bases lay between the germline ends. The CDR3 contains 15 residues. CDR3 residues: CASLPGGSPSTEAFF. The CDR3 coding sequence is TGTGCCAGCCTACCGGGGGGCTCGCCCAGCACTGAAGCTTTCTTT.

The gene calls are TRBV10-3 and TRBJ2-3; the D gene is possibly TRBD2 (6 bases). The CDR3 has 13 amino acids. V was clipped by 4 bases and J by 2 bases, with 7 bases between them. The germline V gene encodes CDR1 ENHRY and CDR2 SYGVKD. CDR3 sequence: CAISGDFTDTQYF. CDR3 nucleotides: TGTGCCATCAGTGGGGACTTCACAGATACGCAGTATTTT.

The chain recombines TRBV28 with TRBJ2-2, with D perhaps TRBD1 (6 bases). Germline V lookup: CDR1 MDHEN, CDR2 SYDVKM. The CDR3 is 15 amino acids. V was cut by 5 bases and J by 2 bases, with 12 bases left in between. CDR3 sequence reads: CASSETGLNTGELFF. In nucleotides, the CDR3 is TGTGCCAGCAGTGAGACAGGCCTTAACACCGGGGAGCTGTTTTTT. The full variable domain, in which reference TRBV28 and TRBJ2-2 provide the parts outside the CDR3, is DVKVTQSSRYLVKRTGEKVFLECVQDMDHENMFWYRQDPGLGLRLIYFSYDVKMKEKGDIPEGYSVSREKKERFSLILESASTNQTSMYLCASSETGLNTGELFFGEGSRLTVL.

This clonotype was counted at least ten times. The V and J genes are TRBV20-1 and TRBJ2-7, with a possible D match to TRBD1 (6 bases). Trimming left V 0 bases short and J 0 bases short, with 12 bases between. There are 15 residues in the CDR3. Germline CDR1 reads DFQATT; CDR2 reads SNEGSKA (reference sequence). The DNA for the CDR3 is TGCAGTGCTAGAGATGTAGGACAGCCCTCCTACGAGCAGTACTTC. It is translated as CSARDVGQPSYEQYF.

This clonotype has just a few counts. The chain links TRBV27 to TRBJ1-5; tentatively, D is TRBD1 (5 bases). The CDR3 extends over 15 amino acids. V gave up 3 bases and J gave up 4 bases, with 13 bases separating them. CDR1 is MNHEY and CDR2 is SMNVEV in the germline V gene (reference sequence). CDR3 DNA: TGTGCCAGCAGTTTGAACCGGGACCTTAATCAGCCCCAGCATTTT. It codes for CASSLNRDLNQPQHF.

This clonotype occurred many times. The rearrangement joins TRBV27 to TRBJ1-2; D perhaps matches TRBD1 (5 bases). CDR3 length equals 15 residues. V was shortened by 8 bases and J by 5 bases, with 21 bases between the two germline ends. Germline V gene lookup returns CDR1 MNHEY and CDR2 SMNVEV (reference sequence). The CDR3 here is CASANPEGRPYGYTF. In DNA, the CDR3 is TGTGCCAGCGCAAATCCCGAGGGGAGACCTTATGGCTACACCTTC.

On this clonotype itself: This may be a read error, as it is one base from a much larger clone. This sequence joins TRBV30 and TRBJ2-7, with D hard to call. This CDR3 spans 11 amino acids. Germline CDR1 GTSNPN, CDR2 SVGIG (reference sequence). DNA of the CDR3: TGTGCCTGGGTCGGAGTATACGAGCAGTGCTTC. This encodes CAWVGVYEQCF.

This clonotype was seen at least ten times. The rearrangement uses TRBV7-9 and TRBJ1-1; D is unresolved. The germline V gene has CDR1 SEHNR and CDR2 FQNEAQ (reference sequence). V shed 1 base and J shed 0 bases, with 9 bases lying between them. The CDR3 runs 15 residues. CDR3 in DNA: TGTGCCAGCAGCTTAGAAGGGTCCATGAACACTGAAGCTTTCTTT. Amino acid sequence: CASSLEGSMNTEAFF.

This clonotype was seen more than once but under ten times. This rearrangement joins TRBV7-2 to TRBJ1-1; 7 bases are shared with TRBD1. The ends lost 5 bases at V and 4 bases at J; junction bases unmatched: 10. The germline V gene encodes CDR1 SGHTA and CDR2 FQGNSA. The CDR3 covers 15 residues. The DNA for the CDR3 is TGTGCCAGCAGCCCGCTGACAGGGCCCCTCACTGAAGCTTTCTTT. Its translation: CASSPLTGPLTEAFF.